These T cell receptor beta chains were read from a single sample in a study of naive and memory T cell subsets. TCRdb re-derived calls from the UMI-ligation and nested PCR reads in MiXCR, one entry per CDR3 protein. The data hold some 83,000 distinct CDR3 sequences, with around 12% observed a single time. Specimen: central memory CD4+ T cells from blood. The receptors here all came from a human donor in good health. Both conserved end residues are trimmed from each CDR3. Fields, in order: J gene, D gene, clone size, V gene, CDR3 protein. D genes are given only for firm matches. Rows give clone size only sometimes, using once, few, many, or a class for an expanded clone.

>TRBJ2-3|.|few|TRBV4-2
ASSQDRPDTQY
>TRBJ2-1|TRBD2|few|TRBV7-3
ASSQTAGVGYNEQF
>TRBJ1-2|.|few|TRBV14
ASGIGQRGYT
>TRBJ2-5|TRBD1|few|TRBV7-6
ASSLAPGTGGVETQY
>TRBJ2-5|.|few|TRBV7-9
ASELKETQY
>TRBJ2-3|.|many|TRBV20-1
SAPDVGRGSDTQY
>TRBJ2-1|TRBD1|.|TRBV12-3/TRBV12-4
ASSSQGQGYNEQF
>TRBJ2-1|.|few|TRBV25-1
ASSADRGLVGNEQF
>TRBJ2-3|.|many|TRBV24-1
ATSDSRLGRTDTQY
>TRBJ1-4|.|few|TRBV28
ASRVPNEKLF
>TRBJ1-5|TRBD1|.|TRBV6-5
ASKSGGAGNQPQH
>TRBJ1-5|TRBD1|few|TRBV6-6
ASSFTGASNQPQH
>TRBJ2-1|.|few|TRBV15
ATSRDTGEWGNEQF
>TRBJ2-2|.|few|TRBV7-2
ASSPPGLMTGELF
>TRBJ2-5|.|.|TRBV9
ASSVGGQGKETQY
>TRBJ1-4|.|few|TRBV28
ASRHRAGPEKLF
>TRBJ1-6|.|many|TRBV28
ASSFRKSKRRDSPLH